Listed below are T cell receptor beta chains from one sample, sequenced in a study of blood T cell repertoires in COVID-19. Assay: immunoSEQ multiplex PCR; the TCRdb copy retains only in-frame clones and omits some. The data show 270,000 or so clones, roughly 89% seen once. Input material: peripheral blood. The source of these receptors is a young woman with active or convalescent COVID-19. CDR3s include the opening cysteine and the closing phenylalanine or tryptophan. Fields, in order: D gene, V gene, J gene, clone size, CDR3 DNA, CDR3 protein. D genes are given only for firm matches. Part of the rows lack a size; the others show once, few, many or a class for expanded clones.

.	TRBV19	TRBJ2-4	few	TGTGCCAGTATGATGGGAGGGGGGCGGAGCATTCAGTACTTC	CASMMGGGRSIQYF
TRBD2	TRBV5-1	TRBJ2-5	.	TGCGCCAGCAGCCAGACTAGCGGGGGCGGAGGAGAGACCCAGTACTTC	CASSQTSGGGGETQYF
.	TRBV6-5	TRBJ1-1	.	TGTGCCAGCAGTTACTCCATTGTAGGCGGGGCCGGTGAAGCTTTCTTT	CASSYSIVGGAGEAFF
.	TRBV6-5	TRBJ1-2	.	TGTGCCAGCAGTTTACCAGGACGGGAGTATGGCTACACCTTC	CASSLPGREYGYTF
.	TRBV6-5	TRBJ1-1	.	TGTGCCAGCAGTTCGGGGATGAACACTGAAGCTTTCTTT	CASSSGMNTEAFF
.	TRBV2	TRBJ1-5	once	TGTGCCAGCAGGGGCGGGACTTATCAGCCCCAGCATTTT	CASRGGTYQPQHF
TRBD1	TRBV2	TRBJ2-1	once	TGTGCCAGCAGAAGACAGGGTCGGGTAACCAATGAGCAGTTCTTC	CASRRQGRVTNEQFF
.	TRBV5-5	TRBJ1-5	.	TGTGCCAGCAGCCCCTTGGGGGGAATAGGTCAGCCCCAGCATTTT	CASSPLGGIGQPQHF
TRBD1	TRBV18	TRBJ1-1	.	TGTGCCAGCTCACAGGGACAGGGGAACACTGAAGCTTTCTTT	CASSQGQGNTEAFF
TRBD1	TRBV6-5	TRBJ2-5	once	TGTGCCAGCAGCGTGGGACAGGGACAAGAGACCCAGTACTTC	CASSVGQGQETQYF
.	TRBV18	TRBJ1-2	.	TGTGCCAGCTCACATAGCTATCCAGATGGCTACACCTTC	CASSHSYPDGYTF
.	TRBV28	TRBJ1-4	.	TGTGCCAGCAGTCCGCGTTCCTTGGCGGGAAAACTGTTTTTT	CASSPRSLAGKLFF
TRBD1	TRBV7-9	TRBJ2-1	.	TGTGCCAGCAGCTTAATCGGGACAGCCCTCAATGAGCAGTTCTTC	CASSLIGTALNEQFF
.	TRBV5-1	TRBJ2-3	.	TGCGCCAGCAGCTTGGAGCTAGCAAATACGCAGTATTTT	CASSLELANTQYF
TRBD2	TRBV12-5	TRBJ2-5	.	TGTGCTAGTGGGCGGACTAGCGGGGGGGTACAAGAGACCCAGTACTTC	CASGRTSGGVQETQYF
TRBD2	TRBV9	TRBJ2-1	.	TGTGCCAGCAGCGTAGGTAGCGGGGGGTACAATGAGCAGTTCTTC	CASSVGSGGYNEQFF
.	TRBV20-1	TRBJ1-2	.	TGCAGTGCTAGTCGGCCACGACTCAAACATGGCTACACCTTC	CSASRPRLKHGYTF
.	TRBV7-2	TRBJ2-3	.	TGTGCCAGCAGCTTAATCCGAAAGACTGGGGGGGCGGCGCCAATTCAGTATTTT	CASSLIRKTGGAAPIQYF
.	TRBV29-1	TRBJ1-1	.	TGCAGCGTCGGGGGGGCTTTCTTT	CSVGGAFF
.	TRBV12-3/TRBV12-4	TRBJ2-2	few	TGTGCCAGCAACTCCGGGACCGGGGAGCTGTTTTTT	CASNSGTGELFF
.	TRBV6-2/TRBV6-3	TRBJ2-1	.	TGTGCCAGCAGTTACCCGGATGAGCAGTTCTTC	CASSYPDEQFF
.	TRBV10-3	TRBJ1-6	.	TGTGCCTCCGGACAGTGGGTAGATTCACCCCTCCACTTT	CASGQWVDSPLHF
TRBD1	TRBV30	TRBJ1-5	once	TGTGCCTGGAGTATACAGGGGCCCAATCAGCCCCAGCATTTT	CAWSIQGPNQPQHF
.	TRBV5-6	TRBJ1-6	.	TGTGCCAGCAGCTTCGCAGGCGCGAATAATTCACCCCTCCACTTT	CASSFAGANNSPLHF
.	TRBV7-9	TRBJ1-3	once	TGTGCCAGCAGCTTATGGATCCGGGTCTCTGGAAACACCATATATTTT	CASSLWIRVSGNTIYF
TRBD1	TRBV29-1	TRBJ1-2	.	TGCAGCGTTGGGAGGGGGACAGGGACTGGCTACACCTTC	CSVGRGTGTGYTF
.	TRBV27	TRBJ1-1	.	TGTGCCAGCAGTTGGGGGCCGGCCACTGAAGCTTTCTTT	CASSWGPATEAFF
.	TRBV3-1/TRBV3-2	TRBJ1-3	.	TGTGCCAGCAGTCCCCGACCGCAGGGTATCGGAAACACCATATATTTT	CASSPRPQGIGNTIYF
.	TRBV19	TRBJ1-5	.	TGTGCCAGTAGTCTCATAGTACCTTATAGCAATCAGCCCCAGCATTTT	CASSLIVPYSNQPQHF
.	TRBV11-2	TRBJ1-1	.	TGTGCCAGCAGCTTAGTGGGGGCGAGGGCTGAAGCTTTCTTT	CASSLVGARAEAFF
.	TRBV27	TRBJ1-2	few	TGTGCCAGCAGTTCCGAAACGACAGGAATCTATGGCTACACCTTC	CASSSETTGIYGYTF
.	TRBV2	TRBJ1-1	.	TGTGCCAGCAGTGAAAGGTCGGGCGGGGATACTGAAGCTTTCTTT	CASSERSGGDTEAFF
TRBD1	TRBV19	TRBJ1-1	.	TGTGCCAGTAGTACCCGACAGGGGAAAGCTTTCTTT	CASSTRQGKAFF
.	TRBV4-2	TRBJ2-1	.	TGTGCCAGCAGCCAAGATAAGAACAGCTACAATGAGCAGTTCTTC	CASSQDKNSYNEQFF
.	TRBV6-5	TRBJ2-3	.	TGTGCCAGCACCCACCTAGCAGGCCCAGATACGCAGTATTTT	CASTHLAGPDTQYF
.	TRBV6-5	TRBJ2-2	.	TGTGCCAGCAGTTCCAGGGGCACCGGGGAGCTGTTTTTT	CASSSRGTGELFF
.	TRBV9	TRBJ2-3	.	TGTGCCAGCAGCGCCCATGGGGGGGGCCTCACAGATACGCAGTATTTT	CASSAHGGGLTDTQYF
.	TRBV19	TRBJ1-2	.	TGTGCCAGTACACCAGGGTCTAACTATGGCTACACCTTC	CASTPGSNYGYTF
.	TRBV28	TRBJ1-4	.	TGTGCCAGCAGTTGGGGGGCAACTAATGAAAAACTGTTTTTT	CASSWGATNEKLFF
TRBD1	TRBV7-2	TRBJ2-1	few	TGTGCCAGCAGCTTAGCGAGGACAGGGGGTATCAATGAGCAGTTCTTC	CASSLARTGGINEQFF
TRBD2	TRBV5-1	TRBJ2-1	once	TGCGCCAGCAGTACGGGACTAACCAATGAGCAGTTCTTC	CASSTGLTNEQFF
.	TRBV5-5	TRBJ1-6	.	TGTGCCAGCAGCCCCGATACAGGGAGGGTTTTTTATTCACCCCTCCACTTT	CASSPDTGRVFYSPLHF
.	TRBV3-1/TRBV3-2	TRBJ2-4	.	TGTGCCAGCAGCCAGAGGTCAGGGTTCGACATTCAGTACTTC	CASSQRSGFDIQYF
.	TRBV27	TRBJ2-2	.	TGTGCCAGCAGCCCAAAACGACAGAACACCGGGGAGCTGTTTTTT	CASSPKRQNTGELFF
.	TRBV14	TRBJ1-1	once	TGTGCCAGCAGCCGCGAGGGAGGGGGACGATACACTGAAGCTTTCTTT	CASSREGGGRYTEAFF
TRBD2	TRBV18	TRBJ2-1	.	TGTGCCAGCTCACCATACCGCCCAGCGGGGGGTTACAATGAGCAGTTCTTC	CASSPYRPAGGYNEQFF
TRBD1	TRBV19	TRBJ1-3	.	TGTGCCAGTAGTTTCAACCCGACAGGGCACTCTGGAAACACCATATATTTT	CASSFNPTGHSGNTIYF